The 21 T cell receptor beta chains presented below share a single source sample, sequenced in a study of early T cells in non-severe SARS-CoV-2 infection. Using its own MiXCR run on the 5' RACE reads, TCRdb lists one record per CDR3 protein. Among about 99,000 distinct CDR3 sequences, 16% were seen once, and the ten largest hold roughly 1.3%. Sequenced sample: whole blood. All receptors come from an adult who was a healthcare worker with PCR-confirmed SARS-CoV-2 infection or an uninfected control (not recorded which).

This clonotype was seen a few times. The chain recombines TRBV7-6 with TRBJ2-5, with no clear D. Trimming shortened V by 5 bases and J by 2 bases, and 15 bases separated the two germline ends. Germline V CDR1 and CDR2: SGHVS, FNYEAQ. The CDR3 runs 15 residues. CDR3 sequence reads: CASSPLGWDQETQYF. In DNA, the CDR3 is TGTGCCAGCAGCCCCCTGGGGTGGGATCAAGAGACCCAGTACTTC.

This clonotype was detected only a few times. This sequence joins TRBV6-2 or TRBV6-3 and TRBJ2-2; tentatively, D is TRBD1 (7 bases). V was clipped by 7 bases and J by 6 bases, with 15 bases between them. The CDR3 contains 14 residues. Per the germline V gene, CDR1 is MNHEY and CDR2 is SVGEGT. The CDR3 loop reads CASNGRGAPGELFF. CDR3 DNA sequence: TGTGCCAGCAACGGCAGGGGGGCGCCCGGGGAGCTGTTTTTT.

This clonotype was seen a handful of times. V is TRBV28 and J is TRBJ2-1; 10 bases fit TRBD2. V lost 3 bases and J lost 7; bases outside the gene matches: 6. CDR1 is MDHEN, CDR2 SYDVKM, per germline. The length of the CDR3 is 15 residues. CDR3 DNA: TGTGCCAGCAGTTTGGGAGCGGGAGGGGCGAATGAGCAGTTCTTC. This translates into CASSLGAGGANEQFF.

The genes are TRBV29-1 and TRBJ2-3; perhaps TRBD1 as D (5 bases). The length of the CDR3 is 12 residues. The germline V gene has CDR1 SQVTM and CDR2 ANQGSEA. Trimming took 6 bases from V and 2 from J, leaving 9 bases between them. CDR3 region: CSVGHSTDTQYF. Written as DNA, the CDR3 is TGCAGCGTCGGACACTCCACAGATACGCAGTATTTT.

This sequence joins TRBV6-2 or TRBV6-3 and TRBJ2-2, with no clear D. V shed 7 bases and J shed 0 bases, with 9 bases lying between them. The CDR3 is 14 amino acids. Germline V gene data show CDR1 as MNHEY and CDR2 as SVGEGT. The CDR3 reads CASNGYANTGELFF. DNA of the CDR3: TGTGCCAGCAATGGTTACGCGAACACCGGGGAGCTGTTTTTT.

The chain couples TRBV10-1 to TRBJ2-3, with D possibly being TRBD1 (6 bases). This CDR3 has 14 residues. V lost 0 bases to trimming and J lost 3 bases, with 7 bases between them. Germline loops: CDR1 WNHNN, CDR2 SYGVQD (reference sequence). The CDR3 sequence: CASSESRGTDTQYF. The CDR3 nucleotides read TGCGCCAGCAGTGAGTCGAGGGGGACAGATACGCAGTATTTT.

The sample holds many counts of this clonotype. This chain links TRBV20-1 with TRBJ1-1, with a tentative D call TRBD1 (6 bases). Germline lookup yields CDR1 DFQATT and CDR2 SNEGSKA (reference sequence). The CDR3 loop spans 15 amino acids. Trimming removed 2 bases at V and 0 bases at J, with 13 bases between. The CDR3 sequence is CSARSGHFMNTEAFF. In DNA form, the CDR3 reads TGCAGTGCTAGATCGGGACACTTCATGAACACTGAAGCTTTCTTT.

The chain recombines TRBV18 with TRBJ2-7, with D possibly being TRBD1 or TRBD2 (5 bases each). This CDR3 has 14 residues. Trimming removed 1 base from V and 4 bases from J, with 11 bases in between. Germline CDR1 KGHSH, CDR2 LQKENI. The CDR3 protein is CASSPLGTLYEQYF. CDR3 DNA: TGTGCCAGCTCACCACTTGGGACCCTGTACGAGCAGTACTTC.

The table lists this clonotype with many counts. The chain joins TRBV12-3 or TRBV12-4 to TRBJ1-5; no clear D gene. Trimming took off 5 bases at V and 6 bases at J, with 11 bases between the two ends. The CDR3 is made up of 13 amino acids. CDR3 sequence: CASSPGLGQPQHF. CDR3 nucleotide sequence: TGTGCCAGCAGTCCGGGTCTGGGTCAGCCCCAGCATTTT.

The chain links TRBV28 to TRBJ2-1; D is undetermined. Germline CDR1 reads MDHEN; CDR2 reads SYDVKM. The CDR3 is 12 residues long. V gave up 1 base and J gave up 12 bases, with 10 bases separating them. CDR3 sequence (DNA): TGTGCCAGCAGTTTATCCGGTATACGGCAGTTCTTC. This translates into CASSLSGIRQFF.

The V and J genes are TRBV11-2 and TRBJ1-3; the D is unclear. The V end was cut by 4 bases, the J end by 0 bases, with 13 bases between. The CDR3 totals 16 residues. Germline V gene sequence: CDR1 SGHAT, CDR2 FQNNGV. The CDR3 region is CASSSRRATSGNTIYF. Written as DNA, the CDR3 is TGTGCCAGCAGCTCGAGACGGGCAACCTCTGGAAACACCATATATTTT.

The rearrangement uses TRBV14 and TRBJ2-3, with 8 nucleotides matching TRBD2. Trimming cost V 4 bases and J 0 bases; bases outside gene matches: 6. The length of the CDR3 is 16 residues. CDR1 is SGHDN and CDR2 is FVKESK in the germline V gene. This CDR3 is CASSLPSGGSTDTQYF. As DNA, the CDR3 is TGTGCCAGCAGCCTCCCAAGCGGGGGTAGCACAGATACGCAGTATTTT.

The rearrangement links TRBV28 to TRBJ2-2, with D perhaps TRBD1 (6 bases). V was trimmed by 5 bases and J by 1 base, leaving 20 bases between them. Germline values: CDR1 MDHEN, CDR2 SYDVKM. This CDR3 region has 18 residues. This chain's CDR3 is CASSSNRALRENTGELFF. In DNA form, the CDR3 reads TGTGCCAGCAGTAGTAACAGGGCACTTAGGGAGAACACCGGGGAGCTGTTTTTT.

This clonotype was seen ten or more times. The V and J genes are TRBV28 and TRBJ2-4; D unresolved. The V gene lost 6 bases and the J gene lost 4 bases, with 4 bases spanning the gap. This CDR3 is built from 11 residues. In germline, CDR1 is MDHEN, CDR2 SYDVKM. The CDR3 reads CASRIKNIQYF. The CDR3 bases are TGTGCCAGCAGGATTAAAAACATTCAGTACTTC.

This clonotype has ten or more counts. V usage is TRBV6-5 and J usage is TRBJ1-1; D gene uncertain. Trimming shortened V by 6 bases and J by 1 base, and 9 bases separated the two germline ends. The V gene's germline CDR1 is MNHEY and CDR2 SVGAGI. The CDR3 is made up of 13 amino acids. The CDR3 nucleotides read TGTGCCAGCAGCCTAGGCCGGAACACTGAAGCTTTCTTT. Its translation: CASSLGRNTEAFF.

The chain recombines TRBV19 with TRBJ1-2; no clear D gene. The CDR3 runs to 14 residues. V was shortened by 1 base and J by 3 bases, with 9 bases between the two germline ends. Germline CDR1 and CDR2: LNHDA and SQIVND (reference sequence). The CDR3 region is CASSIGDIDYGYTF. CDR3 nucleotides: TGTGCCAGTAGTATAGGCGACATAGACTATGGCTACACCTTC. Supplemented by reference TRBV19 and TRBJ1-2, the full variable domain reads DGGITQSPKYLFRKEGQNVTLSCEQNLNHDAMYWYRQDPGQGLRLIYYSQIVNDFQKGDIAEGYSVSREKKESFPLTVTSAQKNPTAFYLCASSIGDIDYGYTFGSGTRLTVV.

This clonotype was detected a few times. The chain carries TRBV7-2 and TRBJ2-3; D might be TRBD2 (6 bases). There are 19 residues in the CDR3. Trimming left V 0 bases short and J 0 bases short, with 19 bases between. Germline-derived CDR1 and CDR2 are SGHTA and FQGNSA. CDR3: CASSLARGSGTSSTDTQYF. The CDR3 region has the DNA TGTGCCAGCAGCTTAGCGCGGGGTTCCGGGACGTCTAGCACAGATACGCAGTATTTT.

This clonotype was picked up many times. The rearrangement uses TRBV6-6 and TRBJ1-1; possibly TRBD1 for D (5 bases). Trimming shortened V by 6 bases and J by 4 bases, and 12 bases separated the two germline ends. Germline lookup yields CDR1 MNHNY and CDR2 SVGAGI (reference sequence). The CDR3 spans 13 residues. CDR3 bases: TGTGCCAGCAGGCTCCTAGGGGCCACTGAAGCTTTCTTT. It is translated as CASRLLGATEAFF.

This clonotype was detected only a few times. CDR3 in DNA: TGTGCCAGCTCACCCGCCGGGACAGCGTCCGAGCAGTACTTC. This translates into CASSPAGTASEQYF. V and J are TRBV18 and TRBJ2-7, with TRBD1 matching over 7 bases. The CDR3 contains 14 residues. The ends lost 3 bases at V and 6 bases at J; junction bases unmatched: 8. Germline CDR1 is KGHSH and CDR2 is LQKENI.

This chain links TRBV11-2 with TRBJ2-7; TRBD1 agrees at 8 bases. This CDR3 is built from 13 residues. J lost 4 bases, V lost 5 bases, and 4 bases had no gene match. Per the germline V gene, CDR1 is SGHAT and CDR2 is FQNNGV. The CDR3 reads CASSPGQEYEQYF. CDR3 coding DNA: TGTGCCAGCAGCCCGGGACAGGAGTACGAGCAGTACTTC.

This chain joins TRBV12-3 or TRBV12-4 and TRBJ2-7; tentatively, D is TRBD1 (6 bases). V lost 5 bases to trimming and J lost 0 bases, with 11 bases between them. The CDR3 extends over 14 amino acids. CDR3 sequence reads: CASSARDNSYEQYF. CDR3 bases: TGTGCCAGCAGTGCCCGGGACAACTCCTACGAGCAGTACTTC.